This T cell receptor (beta chain) emerged from a study of patients and donors after allogeneic stem cell transplantation. The CDR3 spans 15 residues. Germline V gene lookup returns CDR1 MDHEN and CDR2 SYDVKM. Deletions cut 4 bases from V and 3 bases from J, with 16 bases between. TCRdb re-called the RT-PCR reads through MiXCR, storing one row per CDR3 protein. Of roughly 30,000 distinct CDR3 sequences detected, over 6.5% appear once; the ten largest clones hold about 34%. The material sequenced was blood, either unsorted or a sorted T cell fraction (not recorded which). This rearrangement joins TRBV28 to TRBJ2-7, with D possibly TRBD1 on 6 matching bases. The TCR comes from a human donor who was either an allogeneic HSCT recipient or a stem cell or donor lymphocyte infusion donor (not recorded which). It is not recorded whose cells these are; they may come from a transplant donor. As DNA, the CDR3 is TGTGCCAGCAGTTCACAGGGTCCCCCAATCTACGAGCAGTACTTC. Translated: CASSSQGPPIYEQYF.